The TCR beta chain described here comes from a study of cytomegalovirus exposure and HLA in healthy donors. Only a few counts were recorded for this clone. Its antigen is unidentified. Germline V CDR1 and CDR2: MDHEN, SYDVKM. The V and J ends lost 8 bases and 8 bases respectively, with 16 bases between them. This CDR3 region has 13 residues. Primers included in the PCR were 60 Vbeta and 13 Jbeta primers. Here immunoSEQ multiplex PCR was the method, and the copy in TCRdb shows in-frame clones only, minus some. The data show under 200,000 clones, roughly 60% seen once. Study findings and constraints: Presence/absence analysis assumed near-uniform sequencing depth across donors.

Sequenced: PBMCs. The origin of this receptor is a man aged 40-49 years in good health and CMV-seronegative. This chain joins TRBV28 and TRBJ1-3, with TRBD1 as a possible D gene (6 bases). Written as DNA, the CDR3 is TGTGCCAGCCTCCGGGACAACATAGACACCATATATTTT. Its protein product is CASLRDNIDTIYF.